A selection of T cell receptor beta chains follows, all from one sample in a study of shared clonotypes between healthy human individuals. Profiling relied on immunoSEQ multiplex PCR, and the TCRdb table lists in-frame clones only, not all of them. The profile shows about a million clones, 60% to 85% of them singletons. The sequenced material came from memory CD4+ T cells from PBMCs. The receptors come from a man aged 18 to 30 in good health. Some clones in this sample may be carry-over from other donors' samples. The CDR3 runs from the conserved cysteine through the conserved F or W. The D gene is left open where the match is weak. The size of a clone is reported for some rows only, either as once, few or many, or as a class for expanded clones.

DNA	CDR3	D	size	V	J
TGTGCCAACAGCTTCGGTGGGAGGAGCACCGGGGAGCTGTTTTTT	CANSFGGRSTGELFF	NA	NA	TRBV5-4	TRBJ2-2
TGTGCCAGCAGCTTAGCACAGGGCGGCACCGGGGAGCTGTTTTTT	CASSLAQGGTGELFF	NA	NA	TRBV7-7	TRBJ2-2
TGTGCCAGCAGCCCAACAGGGGCGGCAGATACGCAGTATTTT	CASSPTGAADTQYF	TRBD1	NA	TRBV9	TRBJ2-3
TGTGCCAGCTCACTATATGGACAGGGACAAGTGGAAGCTTTCTTT	CASSLYGQGQVEAFF	TRBD1	NA	TRBV18	TRBJ1-1
TGCGCCAGCTTGCCCCCGGGACAGCTTAATTCACCCCTCCACTTT	CASLPPGQLNSPLHF	TRBD1	NA	TRBV23-1	TRBJ1-6
TGTGCCAGCAGCGGATTAGGACTAGCGGGGAAACAAGAGACCCAGTACTTC	CASSGLGLAGKQETQYF	TRBD2	NA	TRBV9	TRBJ2-5
TGTGCCAGCAGCTACCCCCGGGGCGGGGGGGACTACGAGCAGTACTTC	CASSYPRGGGDYEQYF	TRBD2	NA	TRBV5-4	TRBJ2-7
TGTGCCATCAGTGGACAGGCCAATCAGCCCCAGCATTTT	CAISGQANQPQHF	NA	NA	TRBV10-3	TRBJ1-5
TGTGCCAGCAGTGACCTAGCGGGGGGGAAGTACTTC	CASSDLAGGKYF	TRBD2	NA	TRBV2	TRBJ2-7
TGTGCCAGCAGGAAACAGGGGGTAATTGAAGCTTTCTTT	CASRKQGVIEAFF	TRBD1	NA	TRBV28	TRBJ1-1
TGTGCCAGCAGGGAGGGCCACTACGAGCAGTACTTC	CASREGHYEQYF	NA	NA	TRBV2	TRBJ2-7
TGTGCCAGTATGGTAGCGGTTTCCTACAATGAGCAGTTCTTC	CASMVAVSYNEQFF	NA	NA	TRBV19	TRBJ2-1
TGTGCCAGCAGCTTCGACACAGCCTACGAGCAGTACTTC	CASSFDTAYEQYF	NA	once	TRBV11-2	TRBJ2-7
TGTGCCAGCAGCCTCGGGGACAGCTCCTACAATGAGCAGTTCTTC	CASSLGDSSYNEQFF	TRBD1	once	TRBV9	TRBJ2-1
TGTGCCAGCAGCTTATCAGGGTATGAGCAGTTCTTC	CASSLSGYEQFF	NA	many	TRBV7-9	TRBJ2-1
TGTGCCTGGAGCGCGGGGCATACCTATGGCTACACCTTC	CAWSAGHTYGYTF	NA	NA	TRBV30	TRBJ1-2
TGCGCCAGCAGCCAGTCCCAGGGGGTAGGAAACACCATATATTTT	CASSQSQGVGNTIYF	TRBD1	NA	TRBV4-1	TRBJ1-3
TGTGCCAGCAGTTCTAGGACGGCCGCAAAACTGTTTTTT	CASSSRTAAKLFF	NA	NA	TRBV28	TRBJ1-4
TGTGCCAGCGGCCAGCGGGAGAGGGAGACCCAGTACTTC	CASGQRERETQYF	TRBD2	NA	TRBV6-1	TRBJ2-5
TGTGCCAGCAGCTTAGGCTTGGGAGATACGCAGTATTTT	CASSLGLGDTQYF	NA	once	TRBV11-3	TRBJ2-3
TGTGCCAGCAGCGGAGGGGACAGGGCGTGGGAGACCCAGTACTTC	CASSGGDRAWETQYF	TRBD1	NA	TRBV7-7	TRBJ2-5
TGTGCCACCAGCAGAGACCATACTAGCGGACAAGAGACCCAGTACTTC	CATSRDHTSGQETQYF	TRBD2	NA	TRBV15	TRBJ2-5
TGTGCCAGCAAAAGAGTAGGGACTAATGAAAAACTGTTTTTT	CASKRVGTNEKLFF	NA	NA	TRBV6-1	TRBJ1-4
TGTGCCAGCTCCGTTGGTGGGGCAGGGGGGGAGCTGTTTTTT	CASSVGGAGGELFF	NA	NA	TRBV25-1	TRBJ2-2
TGCGCCAGCAGCTTGGACACGCCGAACACCGGGGAGCTGTTTTTT	CASSLDTPNTGELFF	NA	NA	TRBV5-1	TRBJ2-2
TGCGCCAGCAGTGAGTTGGGGGAAGAGACCCAGTACTTC	CASSELGEETQYF	NA	NA	TRBV10-1	TRBJ2-5
TGTGCCAGCAGTATGGACGGGAGGGCTGAGATCGGGACCCAGTACTTC	CASSMDGRAEIGTQYF	TRBD2	NA	TRBV5-6	TRBJ2-5
TGTGCCAGCAGTTTAACGGGGGTAAGGGAAAAACTGTTTTTT	CASSLTGVREKLFF	NA	NA	TRBV28	TRBJ1-4
TGTGCCAGCAGCCCCGGGACAGTTAGCAATCAGCCCCAGCATTTT	CASSPGTVSNQPQHF	TRBD1	NA	TRBV7-8	TRBJ1-5
TGTGCCAGCAGCCGGACTAGCGGGATCCGCAGCTACGAGCAGTACTTC	CASSRTSGIRSYEQYF	TRBD2	NA	TRBV7-2	TRBJ2-7
TGCAGCGGGGGGGAGACAGGGGCCCTCCACTTT	CSGGETGALHF	TRBD1	NA	TRBV29-1	TRBJ1-6
TGTGCCAGCAGTGAGGGACAGGGCACCACTGAAGCTTTCTTT	CASSEGQGTTEAFF	TRBD1	NA	TRBV6-1	TRBJ1-1
TGTGCCAGCAGTGTGACATTCGGACCCTACGAGCAGTACTTC	CASSVTFGPYEQYF	NA	many	TRBV2	TRBJ2-7
TGTGCCAGCAGCTTTTCTCTAGCGGACTCCTACAATGAGCAGTTCTTC	CASSFSLADSYNEQFF	TRBD2	few	TRBV5-4	TRBJ2-1
TGTGCCAGCAGCCGCACCCGGAATCCCGCGGATACGCAGTATTTT	CASSRTRNPADTQYF	NA	NA	TRBV7-3	TRBJ2-3
TGTGCCAGCAGCACCAATAGGGGGGACCAGCCCCAGCATTTT	CASSTNRGDQPQHF	NA	NA	TRBV7-8	TRBJ1-5
TGTGCCAGCACCGACGAGACAAATGTTAACACCGGGGAGCTGTTTTTT	CASTDETNVNTGELFF	NA	NA	TRBV2	TRBJ2-2
TGCGCCAGCAGCTTGGTGGGACAGGGGGCATACGAGCAGTACTTC	CASSLVGQGAYEQYF	TRBD1	NA	TRBV5-1	TRBJ2-7
TGTGCCAGCAGCCCCGTCGGGCAGCCCCAGCATTTT	CASSPVGQPQHF	NA	few	TRBV28	TRBJ1-5
TGTGCCAGTAGGGAGACAGGACGAACTGAAGCTTTCTTT	CASRETGRTEAFF	NA	NA	TRBV19	TRBJ1-1
TGTGCCAGCAGCCACAGGGACAGGGGGTCAGAGACCCAGTACTTC	CASSHRDRGSETQYF	TRBD1	once	TRBV6-6	TRBJ2-5
TGTGCCAGCAGAGCCTTGAGAGGGACGCAGTATTTT	CASRALRGTQYF	NA	NA	TRBV2	TRBJ2-3
TGTGCCAGCAGCTGGGACAGGGATCAGCCCCAGCATTTT	CASSWDRDQPQHF	TRBD1	few	TRBV5-4	TRBJ1-5
TGTGCCTGGAGTGCCGACAGGGGGAGAGGGGACACTGAAGCTTTCTTT	CAWSADRGRGDTEAFF	TRBD1	few	TRBV30	TRBJ1-1
TGTGCCAGCAGTTACGCAGGACAGTTGGGCAATCAGCCCCAGCATTTT	CASSYAGQLGNQPQHF	NA	NA	TRBV6-6	TRBJ1-5
TGTGCCACCGGACTTGGCGGGGCCAACGTCCTGACTTTC	CATGLGGANVLTF	NA	NA	TRBV15	TRBJ2-6
TGTGCCAGCAGTCCTCAGAAAGTCGGGGTGGGCCGGGTGGATCAGCCCCAGCATTTT	CASSPQKVGVGRVDQPQHF	NA	NA	TRBV28	TRBJ1-5
TGTGCCAGCAGTGGGGCAGGACAGAGGACCTACGAGCAGTACTTC	CASSGAGQRTYEQYF	NA	NA	TRBV6-5	TRBJ2-7
TGTGCCAGCAGCCTATACCCGGGACAAAGAGTCACTGAAGCTTTCTTT	CASSLYPGQRVTEAFF	NA	NA	TRBV11-2	TRBJ1-1
TGCGCCAGCAGCTTGGATCCTCGGACTGAAGCTTTCTTT	CASSLDPRTEAFF	NA	few	TRBV5-1	TRBJ1-1
TGTGCCAGCAGTTACGGATTGAAAGGGGGCTACACCTTC	CASSYGLKGGYTF	NA	NA	TRBV6-5	TRBJ1-2
TGTGCCAGCAGTTCATATCCGGGAGGGAACACTGAAGCTTTCTTT	CASSSYPGGNTEAFF	NA	few	TRBV6-6	TRBJ1-1
TGTGCCAGCAGCGATCTCGACCGGGAAGCTTTCTTT	CASSDLDREAFF	NA	NA	TRBV5-6	TRBJ1-1